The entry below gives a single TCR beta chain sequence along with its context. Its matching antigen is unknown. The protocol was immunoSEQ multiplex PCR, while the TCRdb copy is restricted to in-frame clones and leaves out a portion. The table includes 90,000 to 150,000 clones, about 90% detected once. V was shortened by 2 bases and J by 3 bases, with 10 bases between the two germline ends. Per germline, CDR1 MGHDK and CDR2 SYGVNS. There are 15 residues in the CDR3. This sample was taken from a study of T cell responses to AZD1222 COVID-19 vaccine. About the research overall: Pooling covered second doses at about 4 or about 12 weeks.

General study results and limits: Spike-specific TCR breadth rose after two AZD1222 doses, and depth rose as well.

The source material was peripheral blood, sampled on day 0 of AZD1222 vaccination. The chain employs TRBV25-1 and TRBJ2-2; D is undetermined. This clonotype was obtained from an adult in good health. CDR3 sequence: CASSESSYYTGELFF. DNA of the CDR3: TGTGCCAGCAGTGAAAGCAGTTACTACACCGGGGAGCTGTTTTTT.